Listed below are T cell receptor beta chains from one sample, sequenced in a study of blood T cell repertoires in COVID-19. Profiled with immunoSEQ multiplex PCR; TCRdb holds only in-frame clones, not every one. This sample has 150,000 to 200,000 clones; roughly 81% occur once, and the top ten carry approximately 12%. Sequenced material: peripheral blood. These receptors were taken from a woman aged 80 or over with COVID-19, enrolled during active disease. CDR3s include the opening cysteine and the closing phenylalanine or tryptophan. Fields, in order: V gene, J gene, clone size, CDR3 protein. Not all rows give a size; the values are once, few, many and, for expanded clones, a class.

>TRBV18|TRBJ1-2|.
CASSPGQGLYGYTF
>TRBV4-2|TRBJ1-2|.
CASSQESGLDYGYTF
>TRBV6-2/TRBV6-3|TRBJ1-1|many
CASSYGWSFEAFF
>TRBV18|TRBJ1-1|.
CASSPTGIPLNTEAFF
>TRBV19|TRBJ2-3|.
CASTRGAGGPEADTQYF
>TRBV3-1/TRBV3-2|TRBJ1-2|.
CASSQMADYGYTF
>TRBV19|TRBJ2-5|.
CASSHPQETQYF
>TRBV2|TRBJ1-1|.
CASREDLNTEAFF
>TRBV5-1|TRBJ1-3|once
CASSQSTGAGNTIYF
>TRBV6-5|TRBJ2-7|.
CASSYSAGLSYEQYF
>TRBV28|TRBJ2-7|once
CASRGSGGTYEQYF
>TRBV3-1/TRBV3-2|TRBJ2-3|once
CASSQGGVDTQYF